This entry concerns a single T cell receptor beta chain. This record comes from a study of blood T cell repertoires in COVID-19. In the study overall: Acute and convalescent COVID-19 specimens originated in the United States, Italy and Spain.

The CDR3 runs 12 residues. The V and J ends lost 6 bases and 8 bases respectively, with 13 bases between them. Germline V gene data show CDR1 as SNHLY and CDR2 as FYNNEI. Individuals aged about 18 to 95 years were recruited from roughly 23 US areas. Which cohort a participant joined came from the clinical history participants gave. Sequencing was performed with immunoSEQ multiplex PCR; in TCRdb, only in-frame clones are kept and a portion is missing. The sample lists around 190,000 clones, 84% occurring once. The sequence was collected from a woman aged 25 to 39 who had been exposed to COVID-19. The chain employs TRBV2 and TRBJ1-2; D perhaps matches TRBD1 (6 bases). The sequenced sample consisted of PBMCs or T cells enriched from blood (not recorded which). CDR3 DNA: TGTGCCAGCAGCTTAAACAGGGTAGGCTACACCTTC. As protein: CASSLNRVGYTF.